These T cell receptor beta chains were read from a single sample in a study of long-term antiretroviral therapy in people with HIV. Sequencing used immunoSEQ multiplex PCR; TCRdb keeps in-frame clones, though not all of them. The sample gives tens of thousands of clones, 85% to 95% of which show up once; 3% to 3.5% is in the top ten. Sample: unsorted PBMCs, taken 5.3 years after starting antiretroviral therapy. Receptor source: a man in his fifties with HIV. Both conserved end residues are part of each CDR3. Fields, in order: clone size, V gene, J gene, D gene, CDR3 protein, CDR3 DNA. A D gene is named only where the DNA matches it firmly. Clone size is stated in some rows and not others, as once, few, many or a class when expanded.

size: NA
V: TRBV25-1
J: TRBJ2-3
D: TRBD2
CDR3: CASSFVSGGAADTQYF
DNA: TGTGCCAGCAGTTTTGTTAGCGGGGGGGCTGCAGATACGCAGTATTTT

size: NA
V: TRBV27
J: TRBJ2-1
D: TRBD2
CDR3: CASRLSGGPYNEQFF
DNA: TGTGCCAGCAGATTAAGCGGGGGCCCGTACAATGAGCAGTTCTTC

size: NA
V: TRBV29-1
J: TRBJ2-3
D: TRBD1
CDR3: CSVGGQGTLRTQYF
DNA: TGCAGCGTTGGGGGACAGGGGACTCTCAGGACGCAGTATTTT

size: NA
V: TRBV19
J: TRBJ1-2
D: NA
CDR3: CASSISLPGGYTF
DNA: TGTGCCAGTAGTATTTCCCTTCCGGGCGGCTACACCTTC

size: NA
V: TRBV30
J: TRBJ2-7
D: NA
CDR3: CAWSVNKEQYF
DNA: TGTGCCTGGAGTGTAAACAAGGAGCAGTACTTC

size: NA
V: TRBV5-1
J: TRBJ2-2
D: TRBD2
CDR3: CASSWLAGANTGELFF
DNA: TGCGCCAGCAGCTGGTTAGCGGGAGCGAACACCGGGGAGCTGTTTTTT

size: few
V: TRBV29-1
J: TRBJ1-2
D: NA
CDR3: CSVGDPGYTF
DNA: TGCAGCGTGGGAGACCCGGGCTACACCTTC

size: NA
V: TRBV28
J: TRBJ2-7
D: NA
CDR3: CASSKGRSYEQYF
DNA: TGTGCCAGCAGTAAAGGACGGTCCTACGAGCAGTACTTC

size: NA
V: TRBV5-4
J: TRBJ2-3
D: NA
CDR3: CASSSGSTSTDTQYF
DNA: TGTGCCAGCAGCTCCGGGAGCACTAGCACAGATACGCAGTATTTT

size: NA
V: TRBV9
J: TRBJ2-3
D: TRBD1
CDR3: CASSENEGASTDTQYF
DNA: TGTGCCAGCAGCGAAAATGAGGGGGCTAGCACAGATACGCAGTATTTT

size: once
V: TRBV6-1
J: TRBJ2-7
D: NA
CDR3: CASSRNWGPAYEQYF
DNA: TGTGCCAGCAGCAGGAACTGGGGACCTGCCTACGAGCAGTACTTC

size: NA
V: TRBV5-1
J: TRBJ2-1
D: NA
CDR3: CASSLGGLARDEQFF
DNA: TGCGCCAGCAGCCTGGGGGGTCTAGCGAGGGATGAGCAGTTCTTC

size: NA
V: TRBV10-1
J: TRBJ2-7
D: NA
CDR3: CASSENRVIDEQYF
DNA: TGCGCCAGCAGTGAGAACAGGGTAATCGACGAGCAGTACTTC

size: NA
V: TRBV6-5
J: TRBJ2-1
D: NA
CDR3: CASSPGTFYNEQFF
DNA: TGTGCCAGCAGTCCCGGGACATTCTACAATGAGCAGTTCTTC

size: NA
V: TRBV15
J: TRBJ2-7
D: TRBD1
CDR3: CATSSRQGAHEQYF
DNA: TGTGCCACCAGCTCTAGACAGGGGGCCCACGAGCAGTACTTC

size: NA
V: TRBV4-1
J: TRBJ2-7
D: NA
CDR3: CASSQDPDSLYEQYF
DNA: TGCGCCAGCAGCCAAGACCCGGACAGCCTCTACGAGCAGTACTTC